A selection of T cell receptor beta chains follows, all from one sample in a study of cytomegalovirus exposure and HLA in healthy donors. Data came from immunoSEQ multiplex PCR; TCRdb stores just in-frame clones and leaves some out. Recorded here are roughly 84,000 clones; the top ten clones represent less than 0.65%. The sequenced sample consisted of PBMCs. The receptors stem from a man aged 50 or older in good health and CMV-seronegative. Each CDR3 is given without its conserved first and last residue. D genes are given only for firm matches.

v_gene: TRBV7-9
d_gene: .
CDR3aa: ASSLAETASLSYEQY

v_gene: TRBV5-1
d_gene: TRBD2
CDR3aa: ASSLGLAGRQETQY

v_gene: TRBV18
d_gene: .
CDR3aa: ASSPGANTEAF

v_gene: TRBV28
d_gene: .
CDR3aa: ASSLSGNEQF

v_gene: TRBV12-1
d_gene: .
CDR3aa: ASSFGPIRDYGYT

v_gene: TRBV5-4
d_gene: TRBD1
CDR3aa: ASSWDSYGYGYT

v_gene: TRBV4-2
d_gene: TRBD2
CDR3aa: ASSPVESGGYNEQF

v_gene: TRBV11-2
d_gene: .
CDR3aa: ASSLGSDNSPLH

v_gene: TRBV18
d_gene: TRBD1
CDR3aa: ASSPRVTGMGNEQF

v_gene: TRBV9
d_gene: .
CDR3aa: ASSVGGVPYEQY

v_gene: TRBV29-1
d_gene: TRBD1
CDR3aa: SVGAGGYSEQF

v_gene: TRBV7-2
d_gene: TRBD1
CDR3aa: ASSLMQGEYGYT

v_gene: TRBV18
d_gene: .
CDR3aa: ASSEATPTDTQY

v_gene: TRBV6-4
d_gene: TRBD1
CDR3aa: ASSTGDNSPLH

v_gene: TRBV7-8
d_gene: .
CDR3aa: ASSLGENEQY

v_gene: TRBV5-1
d_gene: TRBD1
CDR3aa: ASSFGQGASSREKLF

v_gene: TRBV9
d_gene: TRBD1
CDR3aa: ASSEGGQGNYGYT

v_gene: TRBV18
d_gene: TRBD1
CDR3aa: ASSPPQGDYGYT

v_gene: TRBV5-4
d_gene: .
CDR3aa: ASSFDRNTGELF

v_gene: TRBV2
d_gene: .
CDR3aa: ASRGLDEQY

v_gene: TRBV4-3
d_gene: TRBD2
CDR3aa: ASSQRPGGQETQY

v_gene: TRBV15
d_gene: .
CDR3aa: ATSRDGGADEKLF

v_gene: TRBV6-5
d_gene: .
CDR3aa: ASSYEGGGEDEQY

v_gene: TRBV25-1
d_gene: TRBD2
CDR3aa: ASSGRLANTGELF

v_gene: TRBV6-5
d_gene: .
CDR3aa: ASSYSEISSGNTIY

v_gene: TRBV7-9
d_gene: TRBD2
CDR3aa: ASSTLAGVENEQF

v_gene: TRBV6-1
d_gene: .
CDR3aa: ASSDNVGSGETQY

v_gene: TRBV5-1
d_gene: TRBD2
CDR3aa: ASSLGIASGGAETQY

v_gene: TRBV19
d_gene: .
CDR3aa: ASSMTVNSNQPQH

v_gene: TRBV30
d_gene: .
CDR3aa: AWSVGSRNQPQH

v_gene: TRBV4-1
d_gene: .
CDR3aa: ASSPLERGQETQY

v_gene: TRBV5-1
d_gene: .
CDR3aa: ASSLYTGFSYEQY

v_gene: TRBV6-5
d_gene: .
CDR3aa: ASRFTGLTDTQY

v_gene: TRBV5-1
d_gene: .
CDR3aa: ASSLLSGSTGELF

v_gene: TRBV18
d_gene: TRBD1
CDR3aa: ASSPPEIRTGGYGYT

v_gene: TRBV5-1
d_gene: TRBD1
CDR3aa: ASSGGQVGNEQY

v_gene: TRBV6-6
d_gene: .
CDR3aa: ASSYEVNEQF

v_gene: TRBV19
d_gene: .
CDR3aa: ASTRQVPYYGYT

v_gene: TRBV6-5
d_gene: .
CDR3aa: ASSSPTDTQY

v_gene: TRBV27
d_gene: .
CDR3aa: ASSDAGLANYGYT

v_gene: TRBV5-1
d_gene: .
CDR3aa: ASSLLERAEAF

v_gene: TRBV18
d_gene: .
CDR3aa: ASSPLQETQY

v_gene: TRBV30
d_gene: .
CDR3aa: AWSPGMTDTQY

v_gene: TRBV20-1
d_gene: .
CDR3aa: SAENLYGYT

v_gene: TRBV7-7
d_gene: .
CDR3aa: ASSPGTDTQY

v_gene: TRBV29-1
d_gene: .
CDR3aa: SVIGSGGSTNYGYT

v_gene: TRBV28
d_gene: TRBD1
CDR3aa: ASSLSWTGGRNYGYT

v_gene: TRBV7-8
d_gene: TRBD1
CDR3aa: ASSGQGAGYGYT

v_gene: TRBV5-1
d_gene: TRBD1
CDR3aa: ASSRQGGGKNIQY

v_gene: TRBV7-9
d_gene: TRBD1
CDR3aa: ASSHFPGTGQTYEQY

v_gene: TRBV11-2
d_gene: .
CDR3aa: ASSLVPARPQANTIY

v_gene: TRBV29-1
d_gene: TRBD1
CDR3aa: SARGETEAF

v_gene: TRBV4-1
d_gene: .
CDR3aa: ASSQTVNTEAF

v_gene: TRBV5-1
d_gene: .
CDR3aa: ASSFAQPGHSYEQY

v_gene: TRBV6-5
d_gene: TRBD1
CDR3aa: ASSYGQGATEAF